The 24 T cell receptor beta chains below were found in one sample sequenced in a study of blood T cell repertoires in COVID-19 (TCRdb year 2020). The library was made by the immunoSEQ multiplex PCR assay. Held by TCRdb, this immuneACCESS table contains in-frame sequences only and omits some clones. Under half of the omission traces to an unresolved V gene where checked; the cause of the rest is unknown. The sample profile shows about 250,000 clones; almost 85% of them were found once. 4.5% to 5.5% of the sample comes from the top ten. Input material: peripheral blood. Source of these receptors: a man aged 50-60 years with active or convalescent COVID-19.

The rearrangement uses TRBV2 and TRBJ2-2; 7 nucleotides match TRBD1. The J segment lost 6 bases and the V segment lost 11 bases, leaving 9 bases of the junction unmatched. The CDR3 is made up of 13 amino acids. Germline V gene lookup returns CDR1 SNHLY and CDR2 FYNNEI. The CDR3 sequence is CAAERGGPGELFF. The CDR3 coding sequence is TGTGCCGCGGAGAGAGGGGGCCCCGGGGAGCTGTTTTTT.

The chain links TRBV6-5 to TRBJ1-2; the D gene is possibly TRBD1 (6 bases). V lost 5 bases, J lost 4 bases, and 17 bases lay in between. This CDR3 spans 15 amino acids. Germline V gene data show CDR1 as MNHEY and CDR2 as SVGAGI. The CDR3 bases are TGTGCCAGCAGTCCTTCGACAGGCGGGGGCTATGGCTACACCTTC. This encodes CASSPSTGGGYGYTF.

This sequence joins TRBV7-2 and TRBJ2-7; 14 nucleotides match TRBD2. This CDR3 is 18 amino acids long. Germline CDR1 reads SGHTA; CDR2 reads FQGNSA. V was pared by 6 bases and J by 2 bases, with 12 bases of the junction left unmatched. CDR3 amino acids: CASSVTGTSGSLAYEQYF. The CDR3 region has the DNA TGTGCCAGCAGTGTAACCGGGACTAGCGGGAGCCTGGCCTACGAGCAGTACTTC.

Written as DNA, the CDR3 is TGTGCCAGCAGTTTCCTCGGGACAGGGGGCTTGGAGCAGTACTTC. It yields the protein CASSFLGTGGLEQYF. The chain recombines TRBV6-2 or TRBV6-3 with TRBJ2-7, with 12 nucleotides matching TRBD1. Germline values: CDR1 MNHEY, CDR2 SVGEGT. Unmatched junction bases numbered 8, after V lost 4 bases and J lost 7 bases. The CDR3 is 15 residues long.

The chain uses TRBV4-1 and TRBJ1-5; 7 bases are a match to TRBD1. The germline V gene encodes CDR1 MGHRA and CDR2 YSYEKL. The CDR3 loop spans 16 amino acids. After removal of 1 base from V and 4 bases from J, the junction contained 7 bases not matched to a gene. CDR3 amino acids: CASSQVGGTVNQPQHF. The DNA for the CDR3 is TGCGCCAGCAGCCAAGTTGGCGGGACAGTGAATCAGCCCCAGCATTTT.

The DNA of the CDR3 is TGCGCCAGCAGCCAAGACTTCAGGGGGCAGAGCTATGGCTACACCTTC. It encodes CASSQDFRGQSYGYTF. The chain joins TRBV4-3 to TRBJ1-2; the match to TRBD1 covers 8 bases. Per the germline V gene, CDR1 is LGHNA and CDR2 is YSLEER. This CDR3 is 16 amino acids long. J gave up 4 bases and V 0 bases, and 7 bases lay outside the gene matches.

The chain uses TRBV6-5 and TRBJ1-4; 7 bases fit TRBD1. Unmatched junction bases numbered 7, after V lost 8 bases and J lost 4 bases. This CDR3 has 14 amino acids. The germline V gene has CDR1 MNHEY and CDR2 SVGAGI. The DNA for the CDR3 is TGTGCCAGCTCCTGGACAGGATTTAATGAAAAACTGTTTTTT. This gives the protein CASSWTGFNEKLFF.

The J gene is TRBJ1-4, the V gene TRBV2, with D perhaps matching TRBD1 (6 bases). CDR1 is SNHLY and CDR2 is FYNNEI in the germline V gene. The germline V and J ends were trimmed by 8 bases and 6 bases, with 25 bases remaining between them. The CDR3 consists of 17 residues. CDR3 in amino acids: CASLTGAGATLYEKLFF. CDR3 bases: TGTGCCAGCCTGACAGGAGCTGGCGCCACCCTATATGAAAAACTGTTTTTT.

In this sample, this clone turned up many times. This chain joins TRBV13 and TRBJ1-4; 8 positions agree with TRBD1. Trimming removed 6 bases from V and 3 bases from J; junction bases left unmatched: 12. Looked up from germline, CDR1 is PRHDT and CDR2 is FYEKMQ (reference sequence). This CDR3 comprises 17 residues. The DNA of the CDR3 is TGTGCCAGCAGTCGTAACAGGGGGTACCGAGCTAATGAAAAACTGTTTTTT. Translated, it gives CASSRNRGYRANEKLFF.

In regard to this clone: One end of the junction does not line up with germline, which may come from a read error. The chain is built from TRBV5-1 and TRBJ2-1, with 12 positions matching TRBD2. Germline values: CDR1 SGHRS, CDR2 YFSETQ. The CDR3 consists of 12 residues. The CDR3 loop is CASSGGTSGFVF. The CDR3 coding sequence is TGCGCCAGCAGCGGAGGGACTAGCGGGTTCGTCTTC.

This chain links TRBV3-1 (or the pseudogene TRBV3-2) with TRBJ2-1; TRBD2 matches 8 bases. The ends lost 1 base at V and 2 bases at J; junction bases unmatched: 1. Germline V gene lookup returns CDR1 LGHDT and CDR2 YNNKEL (reference sequence). This CDR3 spans 15 amino acids. Here the CDR3 reads CASSQGLATYNEQFF. As DNA, the CDR3 is TGTGCCAGCAGCCAAGGACTAGCGACCTACAATGAGCAGTTCTTC.

This clone appeared once. The chain links TRBV5-5 to TRBJ2-1; D is unresolved. V was shortened by 0 bases and J by 1 base, with 8 bases between the two germline ends. Germline lookup yields CDR1 SGHKS and CDR2 YYEKEE (reference sequence). The CDR3 contains 15 residues. The CDR3 DNA sequence: TGTGCCAGCAGCTTGGGGGCAGAGTCCTACAATGAGCAGTTCTTC. Protein sequence: CASSLGAESYNEQFF.

The V and J genes are TRBV2 and TRBJ2-5; TRBD2 agrees at 11 bases. The CDR3 consists of 15 residues. V lost 2 bases and J lost 5; bases outside the gene matches: 4. The germline gives CDR1 SNHLY, CDR2 FYNNEI. CDR3 loop: CASSETSGRGETQYF. CDR3 DNA sequence: TGTGCCAGCAGTGAAACTAGCGGGAGAGGGGAGACCCAGTACTTC.

The chain has TRBV2 and TRBJ1-2; 7 bases match TRBD1. Germline-derived CDR1 and CDR2 are SNHLY and FYNNEI. The V segment lost 6 bases and the J segment 4 bases; nucleotides outside the gene matches: 11. CDR3 length: 15 residues. This CDR3 reads CASRRGQGELYGYTF. Here the CDR3 DNA reads TGTGCCAGCAGGAGGGGGCAGGGGGAACTCTATGGCTACACCTTC.

V is TRBV5-5 and J is TRBJ2-1; TRBD1 matches at 7 bases. Germline lookup yields CDR1 SGHKS and CDR2 YYEKEE (reference sequence). V lost 0 bases and J lost 5; bases outside the gene matches: 8. This CDR3 comprises 16 residues. CDR3 region: CASSLVRTGGNNEQFF. In nucleotides, the CDR3 is TGTGCCAGCAGCTTGGTGAGGACAGGAGGAAACAATGAGCAGTTCTTC.

The J gene is TRBJ1-2, the V gene TRBV23-1, with D perhaps TRBD1 (5 bases). TRBV23-1 is designated an ORF whose function remains uncertain. This CDR3 spans 15 amino acids. Trimming cost V 4 bases and J 3 bases, with 15 bases left between them. CDR3 residues: CASSRFRAVDYGYTF. CDR3 coding DNA: TGCGCCAGCAGTCGGTTCAGGGCTGTTGACTATGGCTACACCTTC.

This clone was seen only a few times. The CDR3 here is CASSPSRDYGYTF. CDR3 bases: TGTGCCAGCTCACCAAGCAGGGATTATGGCTACACCTTC. The J gene is TRBJ1-2, the V gene TRBV18; a weak D match, TRBD1 (5 bases). Germline V gene lookup returns CDR1 KGHSH and CDR2 LQKENI. The CDR3 totals 13 residues. The V end was cut by 2 bases, the J end by 5 bases, with 9 bases between. Looking up the rest from reference TRBV18 and TRBJ1-2 gives the full variable domain: NAGVMQNPRHLVRRRGQEARLRCSPMKGHSHVYWYRQLPEEGLKFMVYLQKENIIDESGMPKERFSAEFPKEGPSILRIQQVVRGDSAAYFCASSPSRDYGYTFGSGTRLTVV.

This chain links TRBV3-1 (or the pseudogene TRBV3-2) with TRBJ1-3; no clear D. V was shortened by 0 bases and J by 6 bases, with 12 bases between the two germline ends. CDR1 and CDR2 (germline): LGHDT, YNNKEL (reference sequence). The length of the CDR3 is 15 residues. The CDR3 region is CASSQDSAIPNTIYF. DNA of the CDR3: TGTGCCAGCAGCCAAGATAGCGCCATCCCAAACACCATATATTTT.

At least ten counts were recorded for this clone. The V gene is TRBV7-2, the J gene TRBJ1-4; D gene ambiguous. CDR3 size: 16 residues. Germline lookup yields CDR1 SGHTA and CDR2 FQGNSA. V was pared by 5 bases and J by 6 bases, with 19 bases between. The CDR3 nucleotides are TGTGCCAGCAGCCCGGTAGGCGGGATTAGTTATGAAAAACTGTTTTTT. Residues: CASSPVGGISYEKLFF. Using reference TRBV7-2 and TRBJ1-4 for the parts outside the CDR3, the full variable domain is GAGVSQSPSNKVTEKGKDVELRCDPISGHTALYWYRQSLGQGLEFLIYFQGNSAPDKSGLPSDRFSAERTGGSVSTLTIQRTQQEDSAVYLCASSPVGGISYEKLFFGSGTQLSVL.

The gene calls are TRBV19 and TRBJ2-7; 7 bases match TRBD1. Trimming cost V 6 bases and J 3 bases; bases outside gene matches: 11. The CDR3 spans 15 residues. The germline gives CDR1 LNHDA, CDR2 SQIVND (reference sequence). The CDR3 DNA sequence: TGTGCCAGTAGACCCACCCCGGGACAGCTCTACGAGCAGTACTTC. Translating it yields CASRPTPGQLYEQYF.

The genes are TRBV4-1 and TRBJ2-2, with 11 nucleotides matching TRBD2. V gave up 0 bases and J gave up 6 bases; unmatched junction bases: 15. CDR3 size: 20 residues. Germline V gene lookup returns CDR1 MGHRA and CDR2 YSYEKL. CDR3 amino acids: CASSQDKSLAGGLTPGELFF. The CDR3 coding sequence is TGCGCCAGCAGCCAAGATAAGTCGCTAGCGGGAGGCCTTACCCCCGGGGAGCTGTTTTTT.

The chain is built from TRBV5-1 and TRBJ2-1; D call uncertain. Germline V gives CDR1 SGHRS, CDR2 YFSETQ. This CDR3 region has 16 residues. V dropped 4 bases and J dropped 7 bases, with 21 bases sitting between them. DNA for the CDR3: TGCGCCAGCAGCCCCTTTGTCCGAGACTCCGCTAATGAGCAGTTCTTC. Its protein is CASSPFVRDSANEQFF.

This sequence joins TRBV19 and TRBJ2-7; 9 nucleotides line up with TRBD1. CDR1 is LNHDA and CDR2 is SQIVND in the germline V gene (reference sequence). V shed 3 bases, J shed 4 bases, and the junction held 7 bases outside the gene matches. There are 15 residues in the CDR3. CDR3 sequence (DNA): TGTGCCAGTAGTATTACCGGGACAGGGATGTACGAGCAGTACTTC. Its translation: CASSITGTGMYEQYF.

The rearrangement joins TRBV24-1 to TRBJ2-5; 8 bases agree with TRBD2. The CDR3 runs 14 residues. V dropped 3 bases and J dropped 1; count of bases not matched to a gene: 0. Germline V gene sequence: CDR1 KGHDR, CDR2 SFDVKD. The CDR3 protein is CATSDSGSQETQYF. The CDR3 nucleotides read TGTGCCACCAGTGATAGCGGGAGCCAAGAGACCCAGTACTTC.